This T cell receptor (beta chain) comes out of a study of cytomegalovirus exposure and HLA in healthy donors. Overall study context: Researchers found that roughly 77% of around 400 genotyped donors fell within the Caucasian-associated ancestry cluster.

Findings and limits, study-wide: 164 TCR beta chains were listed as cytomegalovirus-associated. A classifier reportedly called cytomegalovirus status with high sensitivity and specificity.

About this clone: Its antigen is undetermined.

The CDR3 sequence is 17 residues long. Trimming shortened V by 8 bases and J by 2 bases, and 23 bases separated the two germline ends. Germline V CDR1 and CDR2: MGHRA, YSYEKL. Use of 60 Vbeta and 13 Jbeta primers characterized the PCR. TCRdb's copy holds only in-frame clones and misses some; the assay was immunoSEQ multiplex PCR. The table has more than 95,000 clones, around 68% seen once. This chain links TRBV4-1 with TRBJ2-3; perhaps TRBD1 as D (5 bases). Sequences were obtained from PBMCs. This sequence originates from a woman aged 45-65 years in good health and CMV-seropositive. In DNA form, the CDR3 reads TGCGCCAGCTCCCCCAGGGCTGCTCCTATAGCCACAGATACGCAGTATTTT. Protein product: CASSPRAAPIATDTQYF.